The clone carrying this T cell receptor (beta chain) was seen a few times. Its antigen is undetermined. This sample was taken from a study of T cells after yellow fever vaccination. Whole-study results and caveats: The presence of abundant clonotypes contaminating from the bulk population was possible in FACS-sorted repertoires. Weaker in magnitude, the secondary response showed a faster peak on day 5 versus 15. Most clones from primary vaccination resurfaced after the booster (about 95% CD4, 70% to 90% CD8).

The authors made TCR cDNA by 5'RACE template switching, adding a universal primer site and UMIs. TCRdb re-derived calls from the 5' RACE reads in MiXCR, one entry per CDR3 protein. The table includes 100,000 to 150,000 distinct CDR3 sequences, more than 7.5% detected once. V shed 2 bases and J 9 bases; nucleotides not matched to a gene: 5. This CDR3 contains 15 residues. Germline-derived CDR1 and CDR2 are SGHAT and FQNNGV. The specimen was CD8+ T cells sorted from PBMCs, collected on the day of the yellow fever booster vaccination. This sequence originates from a man younger than 35 who received the YFV17D yellow fever vaccine. The chain links TRBV11-2 to TRBJ2-2; 11 bases map to TRBD2. The CDR3, as DNA: TGTGCCAGCAGCTTAATAGCGGGGGGGTTCAGGGAGCTGTTTTTT. Amino acids: CASSLIAGGFRELFF.